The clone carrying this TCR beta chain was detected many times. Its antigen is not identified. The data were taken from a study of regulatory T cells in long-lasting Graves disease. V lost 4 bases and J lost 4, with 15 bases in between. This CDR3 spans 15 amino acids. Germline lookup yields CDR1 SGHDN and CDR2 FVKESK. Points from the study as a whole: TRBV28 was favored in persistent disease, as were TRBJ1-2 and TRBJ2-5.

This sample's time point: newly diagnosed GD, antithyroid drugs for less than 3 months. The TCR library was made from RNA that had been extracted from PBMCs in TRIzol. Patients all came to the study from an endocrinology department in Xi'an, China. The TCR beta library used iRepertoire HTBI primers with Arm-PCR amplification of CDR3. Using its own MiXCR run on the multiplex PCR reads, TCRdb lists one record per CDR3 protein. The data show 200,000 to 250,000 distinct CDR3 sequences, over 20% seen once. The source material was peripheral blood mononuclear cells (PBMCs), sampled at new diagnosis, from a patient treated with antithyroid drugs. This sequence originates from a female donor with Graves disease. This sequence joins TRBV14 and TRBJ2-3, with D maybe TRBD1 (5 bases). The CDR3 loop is CASSLQGKGPDTQYF. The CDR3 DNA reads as TGTGCCAGCAGCCTCCAAGGAAAGGGGCCAGATACGCAGTATTTT.